This TCR beta chain was sequenced during a study of memory CD4+ T cells and cytomegalovirus serostatus. This CDR3 is built from 16 residues. Trimming took 5 bases from V and 5 from J; bases not matched to a gene: 11. Per germline, CDR1 SGHTA and CDR2 FQGNSA. Libraries were prepared by immunoSEQ multiplex PCR; TCRdb keeps only in-frame clonotypes and omits some of them. The sample has some 54,000 clones; around 83% are singletons. Single viable CD3+CD4+CD8-CD45RO+ cells were sorted as the memory CD4+ T cells. The clonotype comes from an adult in good health and CMV-seropositive. The chain combines TRBV7-2 with TRBJ2-3; 9 bases map to TRBD2. Material: memory CD4+ T cells from blood. The CDR3 nucleotides are TGTGCCAGCAGCCAGGCGGGGGGGGCGGCAGGAGATACGCAGTATTTT. Protein: CASSQAGGAAGDTQYF.